This TCR beta chain was recorded in a study of Ad26.COV2.S vaccination and SARS-CoV-2 variants. Study-level results: Ad26.COV2.S recipients had broader spike-specific TCRs (P = 0.0014). From the TCR breadth and depth analyses, total T cell responses may have been underestimated. Post-vaccination spike-specific CD8+ and CD4+ T cell responses reportedly had substantial breadth.

TCRdb's table, derived via immunoSEQ multiplex PCR, lists solely in-frame clones and lacks some. This sample has over 110,000 clones, with approximately 90% found just once. Concerning this clone itself: Its target is unknown.

J was trimmed by 7 bases and V by 6 bases; bases with no gene match: 5. The germline V gene encodes CDR1 MNHEY and CDR2 SVGAGI. The CDR3 is 13 residues long. The chain recombines TRBV6-5 with TRBJ1-5, with 8 positions matching TRBD1. The clonotype comes from a human donor who had recovered from COVID-19. The source material was peripheral blood, sampled after recovery from COVID-19. In nucleotides, the CDR3 is TGTGCCAGCAGGACAGGGGTTTGGCAGCCCCAGCATTTT. Translation gives CASRTGVWQPQHF.